The 7 T cell receptor beta chains given below trace back to one sample, sequenced in a study of shared clonotypes between healthy human individuals. Assay used: immunoSEQ multiplex PCR; TCRdb lists only in-frame clones, some missing. In the table there are some 1.5 million clones, roughly 95% of which are singletons. What was sequenced was naive CD4+ T cells sorted from blood. Subset noted: CD45RA+ positively selected. These receptors all come from a man aged 30-40 years in good health.

The V gene is TRBV28, the J gene TRBJ2-7; either TRBD1 or TRBD2 may supply D (5 bases each). The V gene lost 5 bases and the J gene lost 2 bases, with 13 bases spanning the gap. The CDR3 has 14 residues. Germline CDR1 MDHEN, CDR2 SYDVKM. CDR3 in DNA: TGTGCCAGCAGTCTCCCGGGACGGACCTACGAGCAGTACTTC. Encoded protein: CASSLPGRTYEQYF.

A note on this clone: This specimen includes other DNA sequences encoding the same CDR3. The chain has TRBV28 and TRBJ2-7; D remains ambiguous. Germline CDR1 and CDR2: MDHEN and SYDVKM. The CDR3 has 13 amino acids. V gave up 5 bases and J gave up 2 bases, with 10 bases separating them. The CDR3 nucleotides are TGTGCCAGCAGTCCAGGTCGACCCTACGAGCAGTACTTC. Its translation is CASSPGRPYEQYF.

The rearrangement uses TRBV28 and TRBJ2-1; 13 positions match TRBD2. V dropped 5 bases and J dropped 9; count of bases not matched to a gene: 4. Germline V gene sequence: CDR1 MDHEN, CDR2 SYDVKM. This CDR3 is built from 14 residues. The CDR3 nucleotides read TGTGCCAGCAGTGAAGGACTAGCGGGAGTTGAGCAGTTCTTC. Translated, it gives CASSEGLAGVEQFF.

This clone was counted a single time. V and J are TRBV5-1 and TRBJ1-2; maybe TRBD1 (5 bases). The V gene lost 0 bases and the J gene lost 2 bases, with 14 bases spanning the gap. In germline, CDR1 is SGHRS, CDR2 YFSETQ. The CDR3 is made up of 16 amino acids. CDR3 loop: CASSLGGKHANYGYTF. The CDR3 coding sequence is TGCGCCAGCAGCTTGGGGGGGAAACATGCGAACTATGGCTACACCTTC.

V and J are TRBV5-4 and TRBJ2-5; 7 positions match TRBD1. Germline CDR1 is SGHNT and CDR2 is YYREEE (reference sequence). V trimming: 4 bases; J trimming: 3 bases; junction bases outside the gene matches: 6. This CDR3 spans 14 amino acids. CDR3 coding DNA: TGTGCCAGCAGCCGACGGGACAGAGAAGAGACCCAGTACTTC. It specifies CASSRRDREETQYF. Variable domain in full (rest from reference TRBV5-4 and TRBJ2-5): ETGVTQSPTHLIKTRGQQVTLRCSSQSGHNTVSWYQQALGQGPQFIFQYYREEENGRGNFPPRFSGLQFPNYSSELNVNALELDDSALYLCASSRRDREETQYFGPGTRLLVL.

This chain connects TRBV5-5 to TRBJ2-3, with D perhaps matching TRBD2 (6 bases). The CDR3 covers 14 residues. CDR1 and CDR2 (germline): SGHKS, YYEKEE (reference sequence). V was pared by 4 bases and J by 6 bases, with 15 bases between. The chain's CDR3 is CASSLGLLGDTQYF. The CDR3 DNA follows: TGTGCCAGCAGCCTGGGACTCCTCGGGGATACGCAGTATTTT.

J is TRBJ1-5 and V is TRBV9; unclear D gene. With 4 bases removed from V and 5 bases from J, the gap between germline ends came to 10 bases. Per the germline V gene, CDR1 is SGDLS and CDR2 is YYNGEE. This CDR3 contains 13 residues. In DNA form, the CDR3 reads TGTGCCAGCAGCCGAAACACGTATCAGCCCCAGCATTTT. This sequence encodes CASSRNTYQPQHF.